A single sample is the source of the 19 T cell receptor beta chains below, sequenced in a study of graft-versus-host responses after intestinal transplantation. The protocol was immunoSEQ multiplex PCR, while the TCRdb copy is restricted to in-frame clones and leaves out a portion. The data contain about 73,000 clones, around 89% of them singletons. No antigen has been identified for these receptors. The source material was unstimulated CD8+ T cells sorted from spleen or lymph node cells, sampled before transplant. These receptors were obtained from a human donor who was the organ donor for an intestinal transplant.

J is TRBJ1-6 and V is TRBV9; D ambiguous. Germline V gives CDR1 SGDLS, CDR2 YYNGEE. V was cut by 3 bases and J by 0 bases, with 7 bases left in between. The CDR3 runs to 15 residues. The CDR3 loop reads CASSEGSSYNSPLHF. CDR3 DNA sequence: TGTGCCAGCAGCGAAGGGAGCTCCTATAATTCACCCCTCCACTTT.

The rearrangement uses TRBV9 and TRBJ2-1; 8 positions match TRBD2. With 4 bases clipped from V and 4 bases from J, the junction kept 7 bases outside the gene matches. The germline V gene encodes CDR1 SGDLS and CDR2 YYNGEE. The CDR3 runs to 15 residues. The CDR3 here is CASSSTRGAYNEQFF. CDR3 coding DNA: TGTGCCAGCAGCTCCACGCGGGGGGCATACAATGAGCAGTTCTTC.

The count of this clone is one. The rearrangement joins TRBV4-1 to TRBJ2-1; 9 nucleotides align to TRBD1. In germline, CDR1 is MGHRA, CDR2 YSYEKL. This CDR3 contains 17 residues. V lost 2 bases, J lost 5 bases, and 10 bases stayed unmatched. The CDR3 DNA reads TGCGCCAGCAGCCAAATTACCGGGACAGGGATACACAATGAGCAGTTCTTC. Its protein is CASSQITGTGIHNEQFF.

The CDR3 is CASSRDRGYGYTF. CDR3 DNA: TGTGCCAGTAGTAGGGACAGGGGGTATGGCTACACCTTC. The chain combines TRBV19 with TRBJ1-2, with 11 bases aligning to TRBD1. Germline lookup yields CDR1 LNHDA and CDR2 SQIVND (reference sequence). The CDR3 length is 13 residues. J was trimmed by 5 bases and V by 4 bases; bases with no gene match: 0.

The chain recombines TRBV7-2 with TRBJ2-5; no firm D call. This CDR3 contains 13 residues. Trimming cost V 1 base and J 1 base, with 4 bases left between them. Per the germline V gene, CDR1 is SGHTA and CDR2 is FQGNSA. The CDR3 DNA is TGTGCCAGCAGCTTAGTTAGCCAAGAGACCCAGTACTTC. This encodes CASSLVSQETQYF. The full variable domain, with the rest looked up from reference TRBV7-2 and TRBJ2-5, is GAGVSQSPSNKVTEKGKDVELRCDPISGHTALYWYRQSLGQGLEFLIYFQGNSAPDKSGLPSDRFSAERTGGSVSTLTIQRTQQEDSAVYLCASSLVSQETQYFGPGTRLLVL.

This clone is a singleton in its sample. V and J are TRBV6-1 and TRBJ2-5; TRBD1 is a possible D gene (6 bases). Germline CDR1 reads MNHNS; CDR2 reads SASEGT. The CDR3 runs to 15 residues. V was pared by 4 bases and J by 2 bases, with 14 bases between. The CDR3 DNA is TGTGCCAGCAGTGGAACAGGGATCTTACAAGAGACCCAGTACTTC. As protein: CASSGTGILQETQYF.

The chain couples TRBV7-6 to TRBJ1-5; 7 bases fit TRBD1. CDR1 is SGHVS and CDR2 is FNYEAQ in the germline V gene. The CDR3 sequence is 16 residues long. V shed 2 bases, J shed 4 bases, and the junction held 8 bases outside the gene matches. The CDR3 loop is CASSLHAGQLNQPQHF. The CDR3 nucleotides read TGTGCCAGCAGCTTACATGCGGGACAGCTGAATCAGCCCCAGCATTTT.

This chain uses TRBV7-9 with TRBJ2-5, with 13 nucleotides matching TRBD2. J was trimmed by 0 bases and V by 5 bases; bases with no gene match: 3. Germline values: CDR1 SEHNR, CDR2 FQNEAQ (reference sequence). This CDR3 has 16 residues. In DNA form, the CDR3 reads TGTGCCAGCAGCCCCGGACTAGCGGGGGACCAAGAGACCCAGTACTTC. Protein product: CASSPGLAGDQETQYF. The variable domain in full, with the rest retrieved from reference TRBV7-9 and TRBJ2-5, is DTGVSQNPRHKITKRGQNVTFRCDPISEHNRLYWYRQTLGQGPEFLTYFQNEAQLEKSRLLSDRFSAERPKGSFSTLEIQRTEQGDSAMYLCASSPGLAGDQETQYFGPGTRLLVL.

V is TRBV11-2 and J is TRBJ2-1; D might be TRBD2 (5 bases). The ends were cut back, 1 base at V and 3 bases at J, with 13 bases in the middle. Germline loops: CDR1 SGHAT, CDR2 FQNNGV. The CDR3 contains 16 residues. DNA of the CDR3: TGTGCCAGCAGCTTAGGTCACCGGGGAAGCTACAATGAGCAGTTCTTC. Its translation: CASSLGHRGSYNEQFF. Full variable domain (remainder filled in from reference TRBV11-2 and TRBJ2-1): EAGVAQSPRYKIIEKRQSVAFWCNPISGHATLYWYQQILGQGPKLLIQFQNNGVVDDSQLPKDRFSAERLKGVDSTLKIQPAKLEDSAVYLCASSLGHRGSYNEQFFGPGTRLTVL.

Turning to this clone: Other DNA sequences within the sample encode an identical CDR3. The V gene is TRBV29-1, the J gene TRBJ1-1; D uncertain. The V and J ends lost 5 bases and 1 base respectively, with 5 bases between them. The germline V gene has CDR1 SQVTM and CDR2 ANQGSEA. CDR3 size: 11 residues. The CDR3 protein is CSVLRNTEAFF. The CDR3 DNA is TGCAGCGTTCTCAGGAACACTGAAGCTTTCTTT.

This clone came up once. The genes are TRBV5-6 and TRBJ1-5, with 8 bases fitting TRBD1. The trim removed 2 bases at V and 5 bases at J, leaving 9 bases unmatched. Germline values: CDR1 SGHDT, CDR2 YYEEEE. This CDR3 comprises 16 residues. CDR3: CASSFTGGGSDQPQHF. The DNA for the CDR3 is TGTGCCAGCAGCTTCACAGGGGGGGGTTCAGATCAGCCCCAGCATTTT.

The CDR3 region has the DNA TGTGCCAGCAGTGAATCGCAAGGGCTAGCGGGGGATCTCTACAATGAGCAGTTCTTC. This codes for CASSESQGLAGDLYNEQFF. This chain uses TRBV2 with TRBJ2-1; 10 nucleotides agree with TRBD2. V trimming: 2 bases; J trimming: 3 bases; junction bases outside the gene matches: 13. Germline V gives CDR1 SNHLY, CDR2 FYNNEI. This CDR3 region has 19 residues.

The chain has TRBV29-1 and TRBJ1-2; D gene ambiguous. CDR1 and CDR2 from the germline V gene are SQVTM and ANQGSEA. Trimming removed 0 bases from V and 0 bases from J, with 8 bases in between. The CDR3 totals 14 residues. The CDR3 here is CSVEDGQTNYGYTF. CDR3 coding DNA: TGCAGCGTTGAAGATGGCCAGACTAACTATGGCTACACCTTC.

The rearrangement joins TRBV28 to TRBJ2-2; D remains unclear. With 8 bases removed from V and 3 bases from J, the gap between germline ends came to 4 bases. The CDR3 contains 11 residues. Germline V gene lookup returns CDR1 MDHEN and CDR2 SYDVKM. The CDR3 DNA is TGTGCCAGCCAATACACCGGGGAGCTGTTTTTT. Amino acid sequence: CASQYTGELFF.

The chain employs TRBV5-1 and TRBJ2-4, with 9 bases that match TRBD1. V gave up 2 bases and J gave up 0 bases; unmatched junction bases: 6. Germline CDR1 SGHRS, CDR2 YFSETQ. The CDR3 loop spans 17 amino acids. CDR3 residues: CASSFEGTGLAKNIQYF. In DNA form, the CDR3 reads TGCGCCAGCAGCTTCGAGGGGACAGGGCTAGCCAAAAACATTCAGTACTTC.

The chain is built from TRBV2 and TRBJ2-2; 7 bases line up with TRBD2. V dropped 6 bases and J dropped 4; count of bases not matched to a gene: 5. CDR1 and CDR2 (germline): SNHLY, FYNNEI. The CDR3 covers 14 residues. CDR3 loop: CASRTSSGTGELFF. The DNA of the CDR3 is TGTGCCAGCAGGACTAGCTCGGGCACCGGGGAGCTGTTTTTT.

This clone showed up just a few times. CDR3 nucleotide sequence: TGTGCCAGCAGCGTCCAAAGGGGGCAGCTCGACTACTATGGCTACACCTTC. This codes for CASSVQRGQLDYYGYTF. The J gene is TRBJ1-2, the V gene TRBV5-4, with 7 bases matching TRBD1. Losses at the gene ends were 4 bases for V and 3 bases for J; bases not matched to a gene: 15. The CDR3 consists of 17 residues. From germline, CDR1 is SGHNT and CDR2 YYREEE (reference sequence). Combining the CDR3 with reference TRBV5-4 and TRBJ1-2 gives the whole variable domain ETGVTQSPTHLIKTRGQQVTLRCSSQSGHNTVSWYQQALGQGPQFIFQYYREEENGRGNFPPRFSGLQFPNYSSELNVNALELDDSALYLCASSVQRGQLDYYGYTFGSGTRLTVV.

In this sample, this clone turned up once. At one boundary the junction diverges from the germline segment, which might be a read error. The rearrangement uses TRBV7-7 and TRBJ2-5, with 10 bases fitting TRBD2. Germline CDR1 reads SSHAT; CDR2 reads FNYEAQ (reference sequence). This CDR3 is 16 amino acids long. CDR3 coding DNA: TGTGCTAGCAGCGAAAGCGGGGGGGGGACTCAAGAGACCCAGTACTTC. It yields the protein CASSESGGGTQETQYF. The variable domain in full, completed from reference TRBV7-7 and TRBJ2-5, reads GAGVSQSPRYKVTKRGQDVTLRCDPISSHATLYWYQQALGQGPEFLTYFNYEAQPDKSGLPSDRFSAERPEGSISTLTIQRTEQRDSAMYRCASSESGGGTQETQYFGPGTRLLVL.

The chain is built from TRBV2 and TRBJ2-7, with no clear D. Germline V gives CDR1 SNHLY, CDR2 FYNNEI. The V end was cut by 1 base, the J end by 2 bases, with 12 bases between. The CDR3 is 15 amino acids. In DNA, the CDR3 is TGTGCCAGCAGTGAAGTGGGCTACGCCCCCTACGAGCAGTACGTC. Encoded protein: CASSEVGYAPYEQYV.